This TCR beta chain was identified during a study of blood T cell repertoires in COVID-19. Overall study: Sources were T cells, B-cell-depleted T cells, or PBMCs; the material itself was cDNA or gDNA.

Recruitment covered under 25 US areas and drew participants whose ages spanned roughly 18 to 100 years. Assignment of participants to cohorts was predicated upon participant-reported clinical history. V lost 5 bases to trimming and J lost 1 base; unmatched junction nucleotides: 10. The germline gives CDR1 MGHRA, CDR2 YSYEKL. This CDR3 contains 18 residues. Original processing notes: Reference gene primers were amplified, and this amplification served to estimate nucleated cell counts. This table comes from immunoSEQ multiplex PCR, and its TCRdb copy is limited to in-frame clones, with some not included. V and J calls and clone size come straight from that table; D and trimming were deduced from the DNA. The sample has about 200,000 clones; roughly 83% are singletons.

The receptor comes from a middle-aged man with acute COVID-19. Source material: PBMCs or T cells enriched from blood (not recorded which). The J gene is TRBJ2-5, the V gene TRBV4-1; 13 bases fit TRBD2. The CDR3 spells CASSSPGTSGTFQETQYF. CDR3 coding DNA: TGCGCCAGCAGCTCTCCGGGGACTAGCGGGACATTCCAAGAGACCCAGTACTTC.